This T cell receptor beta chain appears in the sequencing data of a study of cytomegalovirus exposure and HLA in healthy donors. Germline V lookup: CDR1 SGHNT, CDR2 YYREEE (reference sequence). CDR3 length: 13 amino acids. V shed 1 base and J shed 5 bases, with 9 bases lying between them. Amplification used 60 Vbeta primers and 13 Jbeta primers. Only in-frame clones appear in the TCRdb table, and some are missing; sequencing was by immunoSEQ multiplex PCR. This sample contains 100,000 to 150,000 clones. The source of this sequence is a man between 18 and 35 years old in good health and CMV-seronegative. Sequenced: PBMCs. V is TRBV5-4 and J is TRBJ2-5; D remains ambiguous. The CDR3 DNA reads TGTGCCAGCAGCTTGCTGGCGGAGGAGACCCAGTACTTC. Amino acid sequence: CASSLLAEETQYF.